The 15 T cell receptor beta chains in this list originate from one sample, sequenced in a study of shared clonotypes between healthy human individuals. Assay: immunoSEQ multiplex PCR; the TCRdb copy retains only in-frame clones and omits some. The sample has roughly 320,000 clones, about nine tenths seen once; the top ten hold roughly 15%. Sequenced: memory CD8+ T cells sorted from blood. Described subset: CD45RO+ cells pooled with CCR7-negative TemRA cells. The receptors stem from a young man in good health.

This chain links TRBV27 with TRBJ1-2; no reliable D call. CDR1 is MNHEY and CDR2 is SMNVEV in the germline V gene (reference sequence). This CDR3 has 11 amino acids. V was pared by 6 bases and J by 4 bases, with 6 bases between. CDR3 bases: TGTGCCAGCAGGACGGGCTATGGCTACACCTTC. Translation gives CASRTGYGYTF.

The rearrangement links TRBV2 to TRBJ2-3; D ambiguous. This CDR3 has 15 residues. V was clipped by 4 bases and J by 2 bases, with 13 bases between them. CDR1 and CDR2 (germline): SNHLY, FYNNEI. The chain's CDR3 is CASSGNSLNTDTQYF. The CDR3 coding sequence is TGTGCCAGCAGTGGAAACAGCCTTAACACAGATACGCAGTATTTT.

The chain's CDR3 is CASQATDRGQETQYF. The CDR3 coding sequence is TGTGCCAGTCAAGCGACGGACAGGGGTCAAGAGACCCAGTACTTC. This chain joins TRBV28 and TRBJ2-5, with 9 positions matching TRBD1. Germline CDR1 MDHEN, CDR2 SYDVKM. The length of the CDR3 is 15 residues. With 9 bases clipped from V and 2 bases from J, the junction kept 10 bases outside the gene matches.

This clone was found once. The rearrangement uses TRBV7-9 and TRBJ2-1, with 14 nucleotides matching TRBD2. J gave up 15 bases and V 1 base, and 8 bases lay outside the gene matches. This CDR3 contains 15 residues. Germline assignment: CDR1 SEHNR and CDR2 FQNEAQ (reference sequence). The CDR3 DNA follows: TGTGCCAGCAGCTTAGACCCGGGACTAGCGGGAGAGGTGTTCTTC. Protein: CASSLDPGLAGEVFF.

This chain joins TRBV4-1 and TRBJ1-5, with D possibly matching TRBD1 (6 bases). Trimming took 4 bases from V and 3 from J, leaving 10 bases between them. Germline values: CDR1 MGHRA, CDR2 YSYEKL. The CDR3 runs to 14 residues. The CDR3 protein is CASSPDRLNQPQHF. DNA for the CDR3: TGCGCCAGCAGCCCGGACAGACTCAATCAGCCCCAGCATTTT.

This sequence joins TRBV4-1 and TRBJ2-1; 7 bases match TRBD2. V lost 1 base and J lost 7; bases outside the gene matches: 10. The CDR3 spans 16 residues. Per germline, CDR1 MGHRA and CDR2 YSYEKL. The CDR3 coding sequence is TGCGCCAGCAGCCAAGGCGCGGGAGCAGTTACGAATGAGCAGTTCTTC. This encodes CASSQGAGAVTNEQFF.

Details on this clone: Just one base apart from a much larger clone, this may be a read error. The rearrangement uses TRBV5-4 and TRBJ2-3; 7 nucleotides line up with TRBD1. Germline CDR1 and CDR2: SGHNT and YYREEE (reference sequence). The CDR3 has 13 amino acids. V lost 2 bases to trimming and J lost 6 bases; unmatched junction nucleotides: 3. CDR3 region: CASSLGQADTQYF. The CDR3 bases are TGTGCCAGCAGCTTAGGACAGGCCGATACGCAGTATTTT.

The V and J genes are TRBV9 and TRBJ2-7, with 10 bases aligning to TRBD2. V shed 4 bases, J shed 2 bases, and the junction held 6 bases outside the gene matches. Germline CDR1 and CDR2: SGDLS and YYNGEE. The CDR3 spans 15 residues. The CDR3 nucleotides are TGTGCCAGCAGCCCAAGACTAGCGGGTACCTACGAGCAGTACTTC. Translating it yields CASSPRLAGTYEQYF. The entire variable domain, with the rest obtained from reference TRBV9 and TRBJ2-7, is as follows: DSGVTQTPKHLITATGQRVTLRCSPRSGDLSVYWYQQSLDQGLQFLIQYYNGEERAKGNILERFSAQQFPDLHSELNLSSLELGDSALYFCASSPRLAGTYEQYFGPGTRLTVT.

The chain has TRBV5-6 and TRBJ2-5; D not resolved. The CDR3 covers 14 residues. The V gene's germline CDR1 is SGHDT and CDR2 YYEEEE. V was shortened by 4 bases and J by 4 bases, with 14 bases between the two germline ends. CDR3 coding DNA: TGTGCCAGCAGCGGGAAGGTGGTCTCAGAGACCCAGTACTTC. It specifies CASSGKVVSETQYF.

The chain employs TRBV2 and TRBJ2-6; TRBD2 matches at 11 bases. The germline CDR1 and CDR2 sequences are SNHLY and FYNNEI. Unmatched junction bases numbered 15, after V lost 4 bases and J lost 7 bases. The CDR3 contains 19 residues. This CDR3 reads CASSGGTSGNLFRANVLTF. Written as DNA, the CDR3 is TGTGCCAGCAGTGGGGGGACTAGCGGTAACCTCTTCAGAGCCAACGTCCTGACTTTC.

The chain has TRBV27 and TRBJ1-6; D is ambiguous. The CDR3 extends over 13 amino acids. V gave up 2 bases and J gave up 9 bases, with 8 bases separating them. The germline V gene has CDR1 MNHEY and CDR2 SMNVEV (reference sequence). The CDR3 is CASSLGVGSPLHF. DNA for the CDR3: TGTGCCAGCAGTTTAGGGGTCGGTTCACCCCTCCACTTT.

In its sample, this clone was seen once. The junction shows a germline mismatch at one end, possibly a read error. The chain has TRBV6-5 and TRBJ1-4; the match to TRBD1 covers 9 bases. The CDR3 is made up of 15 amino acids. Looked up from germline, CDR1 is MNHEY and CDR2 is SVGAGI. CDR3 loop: CASSHSGQGEEKLFF. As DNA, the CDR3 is TGTGCCAGCAGTCACTCGGGACAGGGTGAAGAAAAACTGTTTTTT.

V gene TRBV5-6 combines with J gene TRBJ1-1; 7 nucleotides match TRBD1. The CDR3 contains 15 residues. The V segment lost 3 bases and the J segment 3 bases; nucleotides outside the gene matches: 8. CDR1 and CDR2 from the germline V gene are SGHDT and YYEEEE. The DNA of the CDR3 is TGTGCCAGCAGCTCCTACGGACAGGTGGACACTGAAGCTTTCTTT. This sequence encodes CASSSYGQVDTEAFF.

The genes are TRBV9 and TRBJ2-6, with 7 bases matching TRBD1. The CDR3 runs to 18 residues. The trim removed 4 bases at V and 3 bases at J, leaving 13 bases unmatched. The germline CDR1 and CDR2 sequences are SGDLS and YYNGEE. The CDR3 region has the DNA TGTGCCAGCAGCACCCGGGACAGTGCCCTCTTTGGGGCCAACGTCCTGACTTTC. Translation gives CASSTRDSALFGANVLTF.

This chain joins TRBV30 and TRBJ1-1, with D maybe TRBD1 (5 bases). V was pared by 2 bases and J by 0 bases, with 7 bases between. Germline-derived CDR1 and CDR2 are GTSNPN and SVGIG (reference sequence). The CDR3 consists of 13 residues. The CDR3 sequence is CAWSRGMNTEAFF. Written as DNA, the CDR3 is TGTGCCTGGAGTCGGGGGATGAACACTGAAGCTTTCTTT.